This T cell receptor (beta chain) was recovered during a study of blood T cell repertoires in COVID-19. Study at large: Italy, Spain and the United States were the sources of the convalescent and acute COVID-19 samples. From T cells, B-cell-depleted T cells, or PBMCs came the material, which was cDNA or gDNA.

J lost 2 bases, V lost 0 bases, and 7 bases had no gene match. Germline V lookup: CDR1 KGHSH, CDR2 LQKENI. The CDR3 has 17 residues. The protocol was immunoSEQ multiplex PCR, while the TCRdb copy is restricted to in-frame clones and leaves out a portion. The sample has roughly 120,000 clones; approximately 90% are singletons. What was sequenced was peripheral blood. The chain recombines TRBV18 with TRBJ1-1; 9 bases line up with TRBD1. The TCR comes from a woman in her 50s with acute or convalescent COVID-19. The CDR3 DNA is TGTGCCAGCTCACCACCGTCTTGGGGACAGGGAAACACTGAAGCTTTCTTT. This codes for CASSPPSWGQGNTEAFF.